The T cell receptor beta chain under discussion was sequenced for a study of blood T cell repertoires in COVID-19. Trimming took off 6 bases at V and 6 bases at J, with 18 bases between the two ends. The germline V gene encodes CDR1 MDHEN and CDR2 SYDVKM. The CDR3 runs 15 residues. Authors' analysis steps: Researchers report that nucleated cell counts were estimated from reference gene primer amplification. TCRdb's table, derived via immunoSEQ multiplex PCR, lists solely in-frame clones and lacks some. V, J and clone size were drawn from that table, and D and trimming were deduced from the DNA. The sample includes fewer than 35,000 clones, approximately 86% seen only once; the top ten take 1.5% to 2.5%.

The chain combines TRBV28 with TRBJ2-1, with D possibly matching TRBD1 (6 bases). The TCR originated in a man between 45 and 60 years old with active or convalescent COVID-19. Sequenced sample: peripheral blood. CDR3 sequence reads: CASSNIRGGFNEQFF. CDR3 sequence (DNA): TGTGCCAGCAGCAATATCAGAGGGGGATTCAATGAGCAGTTCTTC.